Sequencing of this TCR beta chain was carried out in a study of shared clonotypes between healthy human individuals. On the study more broadly: The donor pool was made up of two women and three men aged 18 to 49. Findings and caveats of the study: Generally, estimated richness proved larger in naive subsets than it did in memory subsets. It was expected that sequencing depth would affect clonotype sharing among donors.

Germline loops: CDR1 MGHRA, CDR2 YSYEKL. J lost 6 bases, V lost 0 bases, and 2 bases had no gene match. CDR3 length equals 14 residues. Authors' data handling: Junction-only immunoSEQ sequences carried no quality scores, so filtering differed. The data were produced by immunoSEQ multiplex PCR, yet TCRdb's version contains in-frame clones alone and is incomplete. That table gives V, J and clone size, and the DNA gave D and trimming. The table lists about 2 million clones, less than 95% of them singletons. Concerning this clone itself: What it binds is unknown. The same CDR3 arises from other DNA sequences in this sample as well.

Naive-designated CD8 cells lacked CD45RO, were positively enriched for CCR7, and omitted terminally differentiated effector memory CD45RA+ cells. This TCR was sampled from a young man in good health. Material: naive CD8+ T cells sorted from blood. V and J are TRBV4-1 and TRBJ2-7; 10 bases fit TRBD2. The CDR3 loop is CASSQDPSGGEQYF. Written as DNA, the CDR3 is TGCGCCAGCAGCCAAGACCCTAGCGGGGGCGAGCAGTACTTC.